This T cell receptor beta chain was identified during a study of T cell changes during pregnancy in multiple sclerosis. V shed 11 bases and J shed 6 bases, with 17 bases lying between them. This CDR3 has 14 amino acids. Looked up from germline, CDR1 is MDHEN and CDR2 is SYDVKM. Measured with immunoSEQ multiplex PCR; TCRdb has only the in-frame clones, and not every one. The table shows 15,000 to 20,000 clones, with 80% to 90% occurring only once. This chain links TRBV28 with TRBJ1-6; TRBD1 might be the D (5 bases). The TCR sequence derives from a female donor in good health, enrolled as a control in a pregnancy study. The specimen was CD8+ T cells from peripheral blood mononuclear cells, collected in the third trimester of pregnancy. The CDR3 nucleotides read TGTGCCGGTCAGGGAAGGGTTCTTAATTCACCCCTCCACTTT. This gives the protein CAGQGRVLNSPLHF.